These 6 T cell receptor beta chains share one sample of origin, sequenced in a study of T cells in Graves' hyperthyroidism and ophthalmopathy. TCR beta CDR3 regions were amplified from RNA. An initial round of RT-PCR targeting the TCR CDR3 relied on the HTBI primer set. TCRdb reprocessed the multiplex PCR reads with MiXCR, giving one entry per CDR3 protein. The table records about 210,000 distinct CDR3 sequences, under 20% of them present only once. The sequencing input was blood. These receptors originate from a man aged 45-65 years with Graves' hyperthyroidism.

Many counts were recorded for this clonotype. This sequence joins TRBV28 and TRBJ1-2; possibly TRBD1 for D (5 bases). This CDR3 spans 13 amino acids. The germline V gene has CDR1 MDHEN and CDR2 SYDVKM. Between the trimmed V and J ends, which lost 2 bases and 8 bases, there was a span of 12 bases. The CDR3, as DNA: TGTGCCAGCAGTTTAGAACCCCAGGGCGGCTACACCTTC. Translation gives CASSLEPQGGYTF.

This clonotype was counted between two and nine times. J is TRBJ1-5 and V is TRBV28; TRBD1 might be the D (5 bases). Germline V CDR1 and CDR2: MDHEN, SYDVKM. There are 15 residues in the CDR3. V was clipped by 6 bases and J by 6 bases, with 18 bases between them. The CDR3 sequence is CASRSPTDSGQPQHF. The CDR3 DNA reads as TGTGCCAGCAGATCTCCTACCGACAGCGGTCAGCCCCAGCATTTT. Combining the CDR3 with reference TRBV28 and TRBJ1-5 gives the whole variable domain DVKVTQSSRYLVKRTGEKVFLECVQDMDHENMFWYRQDPGLGLRLIYFSYDVKMKEKGDIPEGYSVSREKKERFSLILESASTNQTSMYLCASRSPTDSGQPQHFGDGTRLSIL.

This chain connects TRBV20-1 to TRBJ2-1; 10 bases line up with TRBD2. The CDR3 has 15 amino acids. Germline assignment: CDR1 DFQATT and CDR2 SNEGSKA (reference sequence). The junction had 7 bases not matched to a gene; V was cut back by 0 bases and J by 8 bases. The CDR3 DNA sequence: TGCAGTGCTAGAGAGGCTTATCTAGCGGGGGATGAGCAGTTCTTC. It encodes CSAREAYLAGDEQFF.

This clonotype was observed many times. This rearrangement joins TRBV2 to TRBJ2-3; the match to TRBD1 covers 11 bases. Trimming cost V 6 bases and J 4 bases; bases outside gene matches: 12. CDR3 length equals 17 residues. Per the germline V gene, CDR1 is SNHLY and CDR2 is FYNNEI. The CDR3 nucleotides read TGTGCCAGCAGCCTCATCCTTGGACAGGGGGCCGCAGATACGCAGTATTTT. This gives the protein CASSLILGQGAADTQYF.

This clonotype was detected many times. This sequence joins TRBV5-1 and TRBJ1-1; 9 positions match TRBD1. This CDR3 contains 14 residues. Per germline, CDR1 SGHRS and CDR2 YFSETQ. With 4 bases clipped from V and 6 bases from J, the junction kept 7 bases outside the gene matches. In DNA form, the CDR3 reads TGCGCCAGCAGCAAGGGACAGGGCTTTCCTGAAGCTTTCTTT. It specifies CASSKGQGFPEAFF.

This clonotype was observed once. The chain joins TRBV6-6 to TRBJ2-7; D may be TRBD1 or TRBD2 (7 bases each). The germline CDR1 and CDR2 sequences are MNHNY and SVGAGI (reference sequence). V was pared by 0 bases and J by 2 bases, with 14 bases between. The CDR3 spans 16 residues. The CDR3 is CASSYSQGGTTYEQYF. The CDR3 bases are TGTGCCAGCAGTTACTCGCAGGGGGGGACCACCTACGAGCAGTACTTC.